Below, 13 T cell receptor beta chains from the same sample are listed, as sequenced in a study of T-cell memory formation after mild COVID-19. TCRdb ran MiXCR on the 5' RACE reads and lists one entry per CDR3 protein. The table includes 140,000 to 150,000 distinct CDR3 sequences, about 6% detected once. The sample comprised PBMCs or a T cell subset sorted from them (not recorded which). These receptors came from an adult woman who had mild COVID-19 (a few samples of this study predate the infection). Cell type and time point are not known.

This chain connects TRBV27 to TRBJ2-7; 8 bases are a match to TRBD1. Germline CDR1 MNHEY, CDR2 SMNVEV (reference sequence). Trimming at V came to 4 bases and at J to 2 bases, leaving 4 bases not matched to a gene. This CDR3 contains 14 residues. For the CDR3, the DNA is TGTGCCAGCAGTTGGCAGGGGGCTCCCTACGAGCAGTACTTC. It encodes CASSWQGAPYEQYF.

At least ten counts were recorded for this clonotype. V usage is TRBV6-5 and J usage is TRBJ2-7, with 9 nucleotides matching TRBD1. The germline V gene has CDR1 MNHEY and CDR2 SVGAGI. Germline trimming cut 6 bases from V and 9 bases from J; bases unmatched to any gene: 6. The CDR3 spans 12 residues. The CDR3 DNA reads as TGTGCCAGCAGCCTCGGACAGGGGAGGCAGTACTTC. Translation gives CASSLGQGRQYF.

The chain recombines TRBV28 with TRBJ2-7; D assignment may be TRBD1 or TRBD2 (6 bases each). TRBJ2-1 matches the DNA end more closely, so the J call is doubtful. The CDR3 consists of 13 residues. CDR1 is MDHEN and CDR2 is SYDVKM in the germline V gene. CDR3 region: CASSLRGADEQFF. The CDR3 DNA follows: TGTGCCAGCAGTTTAAGGGGGGCCGATGAGCAGTTCTTC.

This clonotype has ten or more counts. The chain employs TRBV20-1 and TRBJ2-7, with D hard to call. V was trimmed by 1 base and J by 2 bases, leaving 12 bases between them. In germline, CDR1 is DFQATT, CDR2 SNEGSKA (reference sequence). The CDR3 extends over 14 amino acids. The chain's CDR3 is CSARGFSRPYEQYF. The CDR3 nucleotides are TGCAGTGCTAGAGGGTTCTCGCGGCCCTACGAGCAGTACTTC.

Only a few counts were recorded for this clonotype. The V and J genes are TRBV29-1 and TRBJ1-2; 7 bases match TRBD1. Germline V CDR1 and CDR2: SQVTM, ANQGSEA. With V trimmed by 0 bases and J by 7 bases, 2 bases remained unmatched. CDR3 size: 12 residues. The CDR3 nucleotides are TGCAGCGTTGAAGAAGGGGGCATTGGCTACACCTTC. This translates into CSVEEGGIGYTF. The variable domain in full, completed from reference TRBV29-1 and TRBJ1-2, reads SAVISQKPSRDICQRGTSLTIQCQVDSQVTMMFWYRQQPGQSLTLIATANQGSEATYESGFVIDKFPISRPNLTFSTLTVSNMSPEDSSIYLCSVEEGGIGYTFGSGTRLTVV.

The V gene is TRBV5-1, the J gene TRBJ2-7; TRBD2 is a possible D gene (6 bases). V was clipped by 0 bases and J by 7 bases, with 17 bases between them. Germline assignment: CDR1 SGHRS and CDR2 YFSETQ. CDR3 length: 15 amino acids. The CDR3 coding sequence is TGCGCCAGCAGCTTGGCGCCAACGGAGGAGGGGGAGCAGTACTTC. Protein: CASSLAPTEEGEQYF.

The chain uses TRBV7-2 and TRBJ1-5; D unresolved. From germline, CDR1 is SGHTA and CDR2 FQGNSA. V was clipped by 0 bases and J by 4 bases, with 4 bases between them. This CDR3 comprises 13 residues. CDR3 nucleotides: TGTGCCAGCAGCTTAGCCAAAAATCAGCCCCAGCATTTT. This sequence encodes CASSLAKNQPQHF.

The chain recombines TRBV20-1 with TRBJ1-6; 9 positions match TRBD1. The junction had 4 bases not matched to a gene; V was cut back by 1 base and J by 6 bases. The CDR3 extends over 15 amino acids. CDR1 and CDR2 from the germline V gene are DFQATT and SNEGSKA (reference sequence). CDR3 sequence reads: CSARGGDRVNSPLHF. The DNA of the CDR3 is TGCAGTGCTAGAGGGGGGGACAGGGTTAATTCACCCCTCCACTTT.

This clonotype was observed a few times. V usage is TRBV9 and J usage is TRBJ2-3; 8 bases agree with TRBD2. Per the germline V gene, CDR1 is SGDLS and CDR2 is YYNGEE. The CDR3 sequence is 16 residues long. J was trimmed by 2 bases and V by 4 bases; bases with no gene match: 9. CDR3 bases: TGTGCCAGCAGCCCCTGGACTAGCAGAAACACAGATACGCAGTATTTT. Encoded protein: CASSPWTSRNTDTQYF. The complete variable domain, with remaining parts taken from reference TRBV9 and TRBJ2-3, reads DSGVTQTPKHLITATGQRVTLRCSPRSGDLSVYWYQQSLDQGLQFLIQYYNGEERAKGNILERFSAQQFPDLHSELNLSSLELGDSALYFCASSPWTSRNTDTQYFGPGTRLTVL.

This clonotype was detected a few times. The J gene is TRBJ2-2, the V gene TRBV12-3 or TRBV12-4; D remains unclear. The CDR3 covers 14 residues. With 3 bases removed from V and 5 bases from J, the gap between germline ends came to 10 bases. The CDR3 loop reads CASSFLTRTGELFF. CDR3 DNA sequence: TGTGCCAGCAGTTTCCTCACACGGACCGGGGAGCTGTTTTTT.

This clonotype was found many times. The CDR3 spells CASSLEVQPNTEAFF. Written as DNA, the CDR3 is TGTGCCAGCAGCTTAGAGGTCCAGCCGAACACTGAAGCTTTCTTT. J is TRBJ1-1 and V is TRBV7-8; no reliable D call. CDR1 is SGHVS, CDR2 FQNEAQ, per germline. The CDR3 runs to 15 residues. V was clipped by 1 base and J by 1 base, with 10 bases between them.

This clonotype was detected only a few times. This chain connects TRBV7-8 to TRBJ2-6; 7 bases line up with TRBD1. V shed 5 bases and J 4 bases; nucleotides not matched to a gene: 5. Looked up from germline, CDR1 is SGHVS and CDR2 is FQNEAQ. The CDR3 totals 15 residues. CDR3 in DNA: TGTGCCAGCAGCCCAGGGGGTAAAGGGGCCAACGTCCTGACTTTC. The encoded protein is CASSPGGKGANVLTF. The complete variable domain, with remaining parts taken from reference TRBV7-8 and TRBJ2-6, reads GAGVSQSPRYKVAKRGQDVALRCDPISGHVSLFWYQQALGQGPEFLTYFQNEAQLDKSGLPSDRFFAERPEGSVSTLKIQRTQQEDSAVYLCASSPGGKGANVLTFGAGSRLTVL.

This clonotype has just a few counts. The chain combines TRBV25-1 with TRBJ2-7, with D unresolved. Looked up from germline, CDR1 is MGHDK and CDR2 is SYGVNS. Trimming removed 6 bases at V and 0 bases at J, with 12 bases between. The CDR3 sequence is 14 residues long. The CDR3 sequence is CASSRPQSSYEQYF. The CDR3 DNA is TGTGCCAGCAGCCGACCTCAGAGCTCCTACGAGCAGTACTTC.